The 25 T cell receptor beta chains below were found in one sample sequenced in a study of cytomegalovirus exposure and HLA in healthy donors. Researchers ran the PCR with 60 Vbeta and 13 Jbeta primers. Clones were sequenced by immunoSEQ multiplex PCR, and TCRdb holds only the in-frame ones, with some missing. Seen here are approximately 160,000 clones, 65% to 80% observed once, and the top ten hold 2.5% to 3.5%. The source material was PBMCs. These receptors all stem from a woman aged 45-59 years in good health and CMV-seropositive.

The chain has TRBV6-5 and TRBJ1-1, with 10 nucleotides matching TRBD1. The CDR3 has 15 amino acids. The ends lost 5 bases at V and 2 bases at J; junction bases unmatched: 5. Germline V lookup: CDR1 MNHEY, CDR2 SVGAGI. This CDR3 is CASSGTGVENTEAFF. The CDR3 DNA follows: TGTGCCAGCAGTGGGACAGGGGTAGAAAACACTGAAGCTTTCTTT.

This clone was seen more than once but under ten times. The chain carries TRBV7-2 and TRBJ2-3, with D possibly matching TRBD2 (5 bases). Trimming cost V 5 bases and J 2 bases, with 11 bases left between them. The CDR3 sequence is 14 residues long. The germline V gene has CDR1 SGHTA and CDR2 FQGNSA. The CDR3 sequence: CASSLPGITDTQYF. The CDR3, as DNA: TGTGCCAGCAGCCTGCCGGGGATCACAGATACGCAGTATTTT.

The V gene is TRBV5-4, the J gene TRBJ2-1; 13 bases match TRBD2. The CDR3 covers 15 residues. The germline CDR1 and CDR2 sequences are SGHNT and YYREEE (reference sequence). The trim removed 1 base at V and 6 bases at J, leaving 1 base unmatched. The CDR3 DNA sequence: TGTGCCAGCAGCTTGACTAGCGGGAGGGCCAATGAGCAGTTCTTC. It translates to CASSLTSGRANEQFF.

The rearrangement uses TRBV28 and TRBJ1-2; 9 bases map to TRBD1. Germline V gives CDR1 MDHEN, CDR2 SYDVKM. J lost 5 bases, V lost 2 bases, and 12 bases had no gene match. The CDR3 contains 17 residues. This CDR3 reads CASSLGLSGGTGYGYTF. In DNA, the CDR3 is TGTGCCAGCAGTTTAGGTTTGTCCGGAGGGACAGGGTATGGCTACACCTTC.

A few counts support this clone. The rearrangement links TRBV20-1 to TRBJ1-1, with unresolved D. Germline CDR1 reads DFQATT; CDR2 reads SNEGSKA (reference sequence). Trimming shortened V by 3 bases and J by 8 bases, and 10 bases separated the two germline ends. This CDR3 has 11 amino acids. This chain's CDR3 is CSASLELEAFF. The CDR3, as DNA: TGCAGTGCTAGCCTGGAGCTAGAAGCTTTCTTT.

V and J are TRBV5-4 and TRBJ2-2, with a weak D call TRBD1 (6 bases). The CDR3 spans 14 residues. Trimming shortened V by 3 bases and J by 6 bases, and 12 bases separated the two germline ends. Germline CDR1 reads SGHNT; CDR2 reads YYREEE (reference sequence). The DNA for the CDR3 is TGTGCCAGCAGCTCTACAGGGACCGCCGGGGAGCTGTTTTTT. Residues: CASSSTGTAGELFF.

The V gene is TRBV14, the J gene TRBJ2-7; D unresolved. The CDR3 totals 11 residues. Trimming took 4 bases from V and 7 from J, leaving 8 bases between them. Per the germline V gene, CDR1 is SGHDN and CDR2 is FVKESK. CDR3 sequence: CASSLESEQYF. For the CDR3, the DNA is TGTGCCAGCAGCCTAGAGTCGGAGCAGTACTTC. Full variable domain (remainder filled in from reference TRBV14 and TRBJ2-7): EAGVTQFPSHSVIEKGQTVTLRCDPISGHDNLYWYRRVMGKEIKFLLHFVKESKQDESGMPNNRFLAERTGGTYSTLKVQPAELEDSGVYFCASSLESEQYFGPGTRLTVT.

V usage is TRBV9 and J usage is TRBJ2-3, with TRBD1 matching over 8 bases. This CDR3 has 14 residues. The ends lost 0 bases at V and 6 bases at J; junction bases unmatched: 3. Germline V gene lookup returns CDR1 SGDLS and CDR2 YYNGEE. The CDR3 sequence is CASSVGRGLDTQYF. Written as DNA, the CDR3 is TGTGCCAGCAGCGTAGGCAGGGGGCTCGATACGCAGTATTTT.

This clone has only one observation. The chain joins TRBV5-1 to TRBJ2-3; tentative D call: TRBD1 (5 bases). Trimming removed 0 bases at V and 1 base at J, with 9 bases between. Germline V gene sequence: CDR1 SGHRS, CDR2 YFSETQ. This CDR3 is 15 amino acids long. CDR3 bases: TGCGCCAGCAGCTTGGGTCAGGGCGGCACAGATACGCAGTATTTT. It translates to CASSLGQGGTDTQYF.

V usage is TRBV7-2 and J usage is TRBJ1-2, with 11 bases that match TRBD1. The V and J ends lost 5 bases and 7 bases, in that order; junction bases with no gene match: 0. CDR3 length: 12 residues. The germline gives CDR1 SGHTA, CDR2 FQGNSA. CDR3 protein: CASSGTGGGYTF. The DNA of the CDR3 is TGTGCCAGCAGCGGGACAGGGGGTGGCTACACCTTC.

J is TRBJ1-5 and V is TRBV19; D not certain. Looked up from germline, CDR1 is LNHDA and CDR2 is SQIVND (reference sequence). Trimming stripped 1 base from V and 4 bases from J, with 11 bases between. This CDR3 contains 15 residues. The CDR3 reads CASSIAIHENQPQHF. In nucleotides, the CDR3 is TGTGCCAGTAGTATAGCCATTCACGAGAATCAGCCCCAGCATTTT.

This chain joins TRBV5-1 and TRBJ2-1, with 9 bases that match TRBD2. With V trimmed by 5 bases and J by 6 bases, 6 bases remained unmatched. The CDR3 covers 14 residues. The V gene's germline CDR1 is SGHRS and CDR2 YFSETQ. CDR3 sequence reads: CASSIAGVGNEQFF. The CDR3 DNA reads TGCGCCAGCAGTATAGCGGGGGTGGGCAATGAGCAGTTCTTC.

The rearrangement links TRBV21-1 to TRBJ2-7; the DNA was not compared with TRBD1, the D call given in the table. TRBV21-1 is annotated as a pseudogene. The CDR3 contains 16 residues. CDR3 nucleotide sequence: TGTGCCAGCAGCAAAGACGCTCGGACAGGACACTACGAGCAGTACTTC. Protein sequence: CASSKDARTGHYEQYF.

This clone was counted once. The chain is built from TRBV6-1 and TRBJ2-4; D call uncertain. V dropped 0 bases and J dropped 5 bases, with 11 bases sitting between them. The CDR3 length is 15 residues. Germline-derived CDR1 and CDR2 are MNHNS and SASEGT. CDR3: CASSEALESENIQYF. CDR3 nucleotide sequence: TGTGCCAGCAGTGAAGCCTTGGAGTCCGAAAACATTCAGTACTTC.

The chain joins TRBV2 to TRBJ1-3, with D perhaps TRBD1 (6 bases). V was trimmed by 2 bases and J by 4 bases, leaving 15 bases between them. CDR1 and CDR2 (germline): SNHLY, FYNNEI. CDR3 length equals 16 residues. The CDR3 sequence is CASSEMGAGVGNTIYF. The DNA for the CDR3 is TGTGCCAGCAGTGAAATGGGGGCAGGGGTCGGAAACACCATATATTTT.

The V gene is TRBV11-3, the J gene TRBJ2-5, with 10 bases that match TRBD2. CDR1 SGHNT and CDR2 YENEEA come from the germline V gene. The CDR3 has 13 amino acids. V trimming: 6 bases; J trimming: 11 bases; junction bases outside the gene matches: 9. The CDR3 spells CASSGAGGNEQYF. For the CDR3, the DNA is TGTGCCAGCAGTGGAGCGGGAGGGAATGAGCAGTACTTC.

This clone was found a few times. This rearrangement joins TRBV7-2 to TRBJ1-1; D unresolved. This CDR3 region has 15 residues. Germline CDR1 reads SGHTA; CDR2 reads FQGNSA. V was shortened by 5 bases and J by 1 base, with 14 bases between the two germline ends. This chain's CDR3 is CASSLSRRGNTEAFF. The CDR3, as DNA: TGTGCCAGCAGCCTAAGTAGGCGAGGGAACACTGAAGCTTTCTTT.

The chain is built from TRBV29-1 and TRBJ1-2; D ambiguous. V was trimmed by 3 bases and J by 7 bases, leaving 24 bases between them. From germline, CDR1 is SQVTM and CDR2 ANQGSEA. The CDR3 sequence is 16 residues long. CDR3 in amino acids: CSVDSRFVPGGGGYTF. The CDR3, as DNA: TGCAGCGTTGATAGCCGGTTCGTCCCTGGTGGAGGTGGCTACACCTTC.

The chain links TRBV7-9 to TRBJ1-1, with D perhaps TRBD1 (6 bases). This CDR3 has 12 amino acids. The V end lost 10 bases, the J end lost 5 bases, and 14 bases lay between the germline ends. The V gene's germline CDR1 is SEHNR and CDR2 FQNEAQ (reference sequence). Written as DNA, the CDR3 is TGTGCCATTAGGGGGGGGAGTACTGAAGCTTTCTTT. Protein: CAIRGGSTEAFF.

The chain couples TRBV6-1 to TRBJ1-5, with 9 bases fitting TRBD1. Germline CDR1 and CDR2: MNHNS and SASEGT. V dropped 8 bases and J dropped 2; count of bases not matched to a gene: 4. This CDR3 is 14 amino acids long. This chain's CDR3 is CASRRTGGNQPQHF. CDR3 DNA sequence: TGTGCCAGCCGCCGGACAGGGGGCAATCAGCCCCAGCATTTT.

This clone was seen a few times. The chain carries TRBV4-1 and TRBJ1-2; D may be TRBD1 (6 bases). V lost 0 bases and J lost 1, with 12 bases in between. The CDR3 sequence is 16 residues long. The germline gives CDR1 MGHRA, CDR2 YSYEKL. The CDR3 sequence is CASSQDGQGLNYGYTF. The CDR3, as DNA: TGCGCCAGCAGCCAAGATGGGCAGGGGCTTAACTATGGCTACACCTTC.

This chain connects TRBV27 to TRBJ1-1; D is ambiguous. Germline lookup yields CDR1 MNHEY and CDR2 SMNVEV (reference sequence). The CDR3 is 14 residues long. Trimming cost V 6 bases and J 6 bases, with 17 bases left between them. CDR3 nucleotide sequence: TGTGCCAGCAGCCCATGGACTCGACTGGCTGAAGCTTTCTTT. It translates to CASSPWTRLAEAFF.

The V and J genes are TRBV11-2 and TRBJ2-1; 7 bases align to TRBD2. Germline V gene lookup returns CDR1 SGHAT and CDR2 FQNNGV. The CDR3 covers 15 residues. The V segment lost 5 bases and the J segment 8 bases; nucleotides outside the gene matches: 12. The CDR3 loop is CASSNGRYPGDEQFF. In DNA form, the CDR3 reads TGTGCCAGCAGCAACGGGAGGTACCCGGGGGATGAGCAGTTCTTC.

The V gene is TRBV6-5, the J gene TRBJ1-4, with D maybe TRBD1 (5 bases). CDR3 length: 15 residues. In germline, CDR1 is MNHEY, CDR2 SVGAGI. V was clipped by 1 base and J by 4 bases, with 10 bases between them. The CDR3 spells CASSYYGDSNEKLFF. DNA for the CDR3: TGTGCCAGCAGTTACTACGGTGACAGTAATGAAAAACTGTTTTTT.

This chain joins TRBV23-1 and TRBJ1-4; D gene ambiguous. TRBV23-1 is designated an ORF whose function remains uncertain. The V gene lost 11 bases and the J gene lost 8 bases, with 18 bases spanning the gap. The CDR3 is 13 amino acids. CDR3 region: CAPIGLGGEKLFF. CDR3 bases: TGCGCCCCTATCGGGCTAGGAGGGGAAAAACTGTTTTTT.